The sample holds a few counts of the clone carrying this TCR beta chain. The antigen remains undetermined. The read is 3 residues too short to cover the CDR3 end, so that end is filled in from the germline J gene. V gave up 5 bases and J gave up 4 bases; unmatched junction bases: 3. Germline V gene sequence: CDR1 SGHTA, CDR2 FQGNSA. The CDR3 spans 13 residues. This record belongs to a study of T cell clonality in common variable immunodeficiency. Study-wide findings and caveats: Reportedly, TCR beta sequences from common variable immunodeficiency showed fewer deletions and N-nucleotide insertions.

Here immunoSEQ multiplex PCR was the method, and the copy in TCRdb shows in-frame clones only, minus some. There are some 19,000 clones in the sample, none observed a single time. The sequence came from a human donor with common variable immunodeficiency. J is TRBJ2-5 and V is TRBV7-2; TRBD2 aligns across 8 bases. Sequencing was done on a sample of peripheral blood mononuclear cells. CDR3 DNA (partial): TGTGCCAGCAGCAAAACTAGCGGAGAGACC. Translation gives CASSKTSGET. The full CDR3 protein reads CASSKTSGETQYF. The full variable domain, with the rest looked up from reference TRBV7-2 and TRBJ2-5, is GAGVSQSPSNKVTEKGKDVELRCDPISGHTALYWYRQSLGQGLEFLIYFQGNSAPDKSGLPSDRFSAERTGGSVSTLTIQRTQQEDSAVYLCASSKTSGETQYFGPGTRLLVL.